This paragraph covers one T cell receptor (beta chain) sequence. The sample originates from a study of control samples from healthy donors and cancer patients. Germline values: CDR1 SGHRS, CDR2 YFSETQ. CDR3 size: 16 residues. V dropped 2 bases and J dropped 6 bases, with 15 bases sitting between them. Repertoires were generated with immunoSEQ multiplex PCR, while TCRdb's copy carries only in-frame clones and drops some. The sample yields 70,000 or so clones, about nine tenths seen once. This chain joins TRBV5-1 and TRBJ1-6; D may be TRBD1 (6 bases). The TCR originated in a man aged 60-69 years with lung cancer. Sequencing was performed on PBMCs. CDR3 in amino acids: CASSFSTGSGNSPLHF. CDR3 DNA sequence: TGCGCCAGCAGCTTTTCAACAGGGTCTGGTAATTCACCCCTCCACTTT.